Listed below are T cell receptor beta chains from one sample, sequenced in a study of blood T cell repertoires in COVID-19. Profiling relied on immunoSEQ multiplex PCR, and the TCRdb table lists in-frame clones only, not all of them. Among 160,000 or so clones listed, about 91% were seen once. Source material: peripheral blood. The receptors originated from a woman aged 50 to 60 with acute or convalescent COVID-19. Both conserved end residues are part of each CDR3. Fields, in order: clone size, V gene, J gene, D gene, CDR3 protein, CDR3 DNA. A D gene is named only where the DNA matches it firmly. Rows give clone size only sometimes, using once, few, many, or a class for an expanded clone.

-	TRBV9	TRBJ1-2	-	CASSVSLVEANYGYTF	TGTGCCAGCAGCGTAAGTCTAGTAGAAGCTAACTATGGCTACACCTTC
few	TRBV6-4	TRBJ2-1	TRBD2	CASSASGGAPNEQFF	TGTGCCAGCAGCGCTAGCGGGGGGGCCCCCAATGAGCAGTTCTTC
-	TRBV12-5	TRBJ1-1	-	CASGLVTGTNTEAFF	TGTGCTAGTGGTTTGGTAACGGGAACCAACACTGAAGCTTTCTTT
-	TRBV24-1	TRBJ2-3	TRBD2	CATSAASGSGTDTQYF	TGTGCCACCAGTGCGGCTAGCGGGAGCGGCACAGATACGCAGTATTTT
-	TRBV14	TRBJ2-7	TRBD1	CASSPTGGSLRQYF	TGTGCCAGCAGCCCAACAGGGGGGTCTTTACGGCAGTACTTC
-	TRBV30	TRBJ1-3	TRBD1	CAWSDHDRVRGNTIYF	TGTGCCTGGAGTGATCACGACAGGGTCCGGGGAAACACCATATATTTT
-	TRBV9	TRBJ1-3	-	CASSVSSGGNTIYF	TGTGCCAGCAGCGTATCCTCAGGAGGAAACACCATATATTTT
-	TRBV6-6	TRBJ2-7	TRBD1	CASSPGQDFSYEQYF	TGTGCCAGCAGCCCTGGACAGGATTTCTCCTACGAGCAGTACTTC
-	TRBV20-1	TRBJ2-3	TRBD1	CSASSPGGWGDTQYF	TGCAGTGCTAGTAGTCCAGGGGGTTGGGGAGATACGCAGTATTTT
-	TRBV2	TRBJ2-7	-	CASTRGPGYEQYF	TGTGCCAGCACACGCGGCCCCGGGTACGAGCAGTACTTC
-	TRBV3-1/TRBV3-2	TRBJ2-3	TRBD2	CASSQIAGGGADTQYF	TGTGCCAGCAGCCAAATAGCGGGGGGAGGGGCAGATACGCAGTATTTT
-	TRBV18	TRBJ2-5	TRBD2	CASSPGGLAGVQETQYF	TGTGCCAGCTCACCAGGGGGACTAGCGGGTGTCCAAGAGACCCAGTACTTC
-	TRBV29-1	TRBJ2-3	TRBD2	CSVTGTSDTDTQYF	TGCAGCGTGACCGGGACTAGCGACACAGATACGCAGTATTTT
-	TRBV9	TRBJ2-1	-	CASSARGVEQFF	TGTGCCAGCAGCGCCAGGGGTGTTGAGCAGTTCTTC
once	TRBV19	TRBJ2-1	-	CASSIGSTHSYNEQFF	TGTGCCAGTAGTATAGGGAGTACCCACTCCTACAATGAGCAGTTCTTC
-	TRBV10-1	TRBJ2-5	-	CASSEPQDSFKETQYF	TGCGCCAGCAGTGAGCCCCAGGACAGTTTTAAAGAGACCCAGTACTTC
few	TRBV15	TRBJ1-1	-	CATSARYGTEAFF	TGTGCCACCAGCGCCCGGTATGGCACTGAAGCTTTCTTT
once	TRBV4-2	TRBJ1-1	-	CASSPLVGGNTEAFF	TGTGCCAGCAGCCCCCTGGTCGGGGGGAACACTGAAGCTTTCTTT
-	TRBV6-5	TRBJ1-2	-	CASSYALGQGYGYTF	TGTGCCAGCAGTTACGCCCTCGGGCAGGGATATGGCTACACCTTC
-	TRBV19	TRBJ2-3	TRBD1	CASSTLAPGQGLSDTQYF	TGTGCCAGTAGTACCCTAGCCCCGGGACAGGGTTTATCAGATACGCAGTATTTT
-	TRBV7-2	TRBJ1-1	TRBD1	CASSRQGDTEAFF	TGTGCCAGCAGCCGACAGGGGGACACTGAAGCTTTCTTT
-	TRBV7-2	TRBJ2-7	-	CASSLYTVRGSSYEQYF	TGTGCCAGCAGCTTATATACCGTTAGAGGAAGCTCCTACGAGCAGTACTTC
-	TRBV5-6	TRBJ2-7	TRBD1	CASSFRDRLAYEQYF	TGTGCCAGCAGCTTCCGGGACAGGCTTGCCTACGAGCAGTACTTC
-	TRBV7-3	TRBJ1-2	TRBD1	CASSAGTGDGYTF	TGTGCCAGCAGCGCCGGGACAGGGGATGGCTACACCTTC
-	TRBV6-6	TRBJ2-3	-	CASSYPGLVHQDTQYF	TGTGCCAGCAGTTATCCAGGGCTAGTCCACCAAGATACGCAGTATTTT
-	TRBV6-5	TRBJ2-1	TRBD1	CASSIQGNNEQFF	TGTGCCAGCAGTATACAGGGGAACAATGAGCAGTTCTTC
-	TRBV11-2	TRBJ2-2	-	CASSLIRNTGELFF	TGTGCCAGCAGCTTAATTCGGAACACCGGGGAGCTGTTTTTT
-	TRBV7-2	TRBJ2-3	-	CASSLSAIRTDTQYF	TGTGCCAGCAGCTTGAGCGCGATCCGCACAGATACGCAGTATTTT
-	TRBV4-1	TRBJ2-1	TRBD2	CASTETSGEYNEQFF	TGCGCCAGCACCGAGACTAGCGGGGAATACAATGAGCAGTTCTTC
-	TRBV5-6	TRBJ2-3	-	CASSLADSESDTQYF	TGTGCCAGCAGCTTGGCCGACTCGGAGTCGGATACGCAGTATTTT
-	TRBV7-2	TRBJ1-4	-	CASSLGPGRNEKLFF	TGTGCCAGCAGCTTAGGGCCAGGCCGGAATGAAAAACTGTTTTTT
few	TRBV6-1	TRBJ1-1	-	CASSERRTNTEAFF	TGTGCCAGCAGTGAAAGGAGGACGAACACTGAAGCTTTCTTT
-	TRBV6-2/TRBV6-3	TRBJ2-7	-	CASSYSAAGAPYEQYF	TGTGCCAGCAGTTACTCGGCCGCGGGGGCCCCCTACGAGCAGTACTTC
-	TRBV7-8	TRBJ1-2	TRBD1	CASSQDRGGYTF	TGTGCCAGCAGCCAAGACAGGGGCGGCTACACCTTC
-	TRBV6-5	TRBJ2-7	TRBD2	CASSLGLAVDYEQYF	TGTGCCAGCAGTTTGGGACTAGCGGTCGACTACGAGCAGTACTTC
few	TRBV7-2	TRBJ2-3	-	CASSLGTYASTDTQYF	TGTGCCAGCAGCTTAGGGACTTACGCTAGCACAGATACGCAGTATTTT
-	TRBV30	TRBJ1-1	-	CAWRSLRGGILNTEAFF	TGTGCCTGGAGATCCCTGCGAGGGGGAATCCTGAACACTGAAGCTTTCTTT
-	TRBV7-9	TRBJ1-2	-	CASSLAGEMNGYTF	TGTGCCAGCAGCTTGGCAGGGGAAATGAATGGCTACACCTTC
-	TRBV7-3	TRBJ1-2	TRBD1	CASSSGQGVSGYTF	TGTGCCAGCAGCTCAGGCCAGGGGGTGTCTGGCTACACCTTC
-	TRBV18	TRBJ2-6	-	CASLDSSGANVLTF	TGTGCCAGCTTGGACAGCTCTGGGGCCAACGTCCTGACTTTC